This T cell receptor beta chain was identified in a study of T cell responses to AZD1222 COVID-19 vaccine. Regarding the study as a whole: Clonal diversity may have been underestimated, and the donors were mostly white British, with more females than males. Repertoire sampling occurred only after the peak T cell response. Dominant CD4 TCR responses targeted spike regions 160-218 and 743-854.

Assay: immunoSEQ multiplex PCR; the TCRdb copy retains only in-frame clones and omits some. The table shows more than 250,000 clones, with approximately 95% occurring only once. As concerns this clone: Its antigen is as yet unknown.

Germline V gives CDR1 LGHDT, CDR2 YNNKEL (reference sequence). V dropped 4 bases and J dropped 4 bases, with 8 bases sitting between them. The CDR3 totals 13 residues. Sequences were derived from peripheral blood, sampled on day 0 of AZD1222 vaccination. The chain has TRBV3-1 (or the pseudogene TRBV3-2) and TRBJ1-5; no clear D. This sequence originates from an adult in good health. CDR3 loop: CASSLTNNQPQHF. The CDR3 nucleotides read TGTGCCAGCAGCCTTACCAATAATCAGCCCCAGCATTTT.